These 16 T cell receptor beta chains share one sample of origin, sequenced in a study of control samples from healthy donors and cancer patients. The table came from immunoSEQ multiplex PCR; TCRdb's copy has only in-frame clones and leaves some out. The data contain roughly 170,000 clones, 75% to 95% of them seen just once; the ten biggest clones take up around 2%. Sequencing used blood. These receptors came from a woman between 40 and 50 years old in good health.

The genes are TRBV2 and TRBJ1-2, with D possibly TRBD1 on 5 matching bases. This CDR3 contains 12 residues. Trimming took off 5 bases at V and 6 bases at J, with 10 bases between the two ends. Germline V gene data show CDR1 as SNHLY and CDR2 as FYNNEI. CDR3 in amino acids: CASSWEGNGYTF. The DNA of the CDR3 is TGTGCCAGCAGTTGGGAGGGGAATGGCTACACCTTC.

The rearrangement uses TRBV27 and TRBJ2-7; no reliable D call. V lost 3 bases, J lost 4 bases, and 10 bases lay in between. This CDR3 contains 13 residues. Germline CDR1 reads MNHEY; CDR2 reads SMNVEV (reference sequence). Written as DNA, the CDR3 is TGTGCCAGCAGTTTTTTTCCCAAATACGAGCAGTACTTC. Amino acid sequence: CASSFFPKYEQYF.

V and J are TRBV5-1 and TRBJ2-3, with TRBD1 matching over 7 bases. Germline assignment: CDR1 SGHRS and CDR2 YFSETQ. The ends lost 3 bases at V and 6 bases at J; junction bases unmatched: 4. There are 13 residues in the CDR3. CDR3 in DNA: TGCGCCAGCAGCTCACAGGGGCCCGATACGCAGTATTTT. Its protein is CASSSQGPDTQYF.

The gene calls are TRBV7-3 and TRBJ2-1, with 9 bases matching TRBD1. Per the germline V gene, CDR1 is SGHTA and CDR2 is FQGTGA. The trim removed 4 bases at V and 1 base at J, leaving 5 bases unmatched. This CDR3 region has 16 residues. CDR3 nucleotides: TGTGCCAGCAGCTCCCGCGGGACAGGGTCCTACAATGAGCAGTTCTTC. It encodes CASSSRGTGSYNEQFF.

This rearrangement joins TRBV15 to TRBJ1-6; D gene uncertain. Trimming removed 5 bases at V and 9 bases at J, with 8 bases between. This CDR3 spans 12 amino acids. Per the germline V gene, CDR1 is LNHNV and CDR2 is YYDKDF (reference sequence). Here the CDR3 DNA reads TGTGCCACCAGCGAGGAGCGTTCACCCCTCCACTTT. Its translation is CATSEERSPLHF. The full variable domain, with the rest looked up from reference TRBV15 and TRBJ1-6, is DAMVIQNPRYQVTQFGKPVTLSCSQTLNHNVMYWYQQKSSQAPKLLFHYYDKDFNNEADTPDNFQSRRPNTSFCFLDIRSPGLGDTAMYLCATSEERSPLHFGNGTRLTVT.

There are a few counts of this clone. The chain recombines TRBV5-4 with TRBJ1-1; maybe TRBD1 (6 bases). Germline values: CDR1 SGHNT, CDR2 YYREEE (reference sequence). V lost 3 bases, J lost 6 bases, and 15 bases lay in between. CDR3 length: 14 amino acids. The CDR3 loop is CASSWGGNRAEAFF. DNA of the CDR3: TGTGCCAGCAGCTGGGGCGGGAACAGGGCTGAAGCTTTCTTT.

The V gene is TRBV27, the J gene TRBJ1-1, with D hard to call. The CDR3 covers 13 residues. The germline V gene has CDR1 MNHEY and CDR2 SMNVEV (reference sequence). V gave up 6 bases and J gave up 1 base, with 9 bases separating them. Here the CDR3 DNA reads TGTGCCAGCAGACGAACAGAGAACACTGAAGCTTTCTTT. It codes for CASRRTENTEAFF.

For the CDR3, the DNA is TGTGCCAGCAGTTTAGTCGGGGCTAACTATGGCTACACCTTC. This translates into CASSLVGANYGYTF. V usage is TRBV27 and J usage is TRBJ1-2, with D uncertain. Trimming removed 2 bases at V and 0 bases at J, with 7 bases between. Looked up from germline, CDR1 is MNHEY and CDR2 is SMNVEV (reference sequence). The CDR3 is 14 residues long.

This chain joins TRBV5-1 and TRBJ1-4, with a weak D call TRBD1 (6 bases). Germline values: CDR1 SGHRS, CDR2 YFSETQ. V shed 4 bases and J shed 3 bases, with 13 bases lying between them. The CDR3 totals 15 residues. CDR3 residues: CASSLTGPANEKLFF. CDR3 coding DNA: TGCGCCAGCAGCCTCACAGGGCCCGCTAATGAAAAACTGTTTTTT.

The chain couples TRBV7-2 to TRBJ2-3, with D perhaps TRBD1 (6 bases). V shed 3 bases and J shed 6 bases, with 19 bases lying between them. Germline V gene lookup returns CDR1 SGHTA and CDR2 FQGNSA. The CDR3 has 16 amino acids. CDR3 amino acids: CASSLASGTNFDTQYF. The CDR3 DNA follows: TGTGCCAGCAGCTTGGCATCCGGGACAAACTTCGATACGCAGTATTTT.

V gene TRBV5-1 combines with J gene TRBJ2-1, with D perhaps being TRBD1 or TRBD2 (5 bases each). V was cut by 0 bases and J by 7 bases, with 17 bases left in between. Germline V gene sequence: CDR1 SGHRS, CDR2 YFSETQ. This CDR3 region has 16 residues. CDR3 sequence (DNA): TGCGCCAGCAGCTTGGACGGGACCACCAGGGTTAATGAGCAGTTCTTC. The encoded protein is CASSLDGTTRVNEQFF.

V gene TRBV12-3 or TRBV12-4 combines with J gene TRBJ1-1, with D unclear. The CDR3 extends over 11 amino acids. Trimming stripped 3 bases from V and 10 bases from J, with 9 bases between. The CDR3: CASSFEFLAFF. The CDR3 DNA reads as TGTGCCAGCAGTTTTGAGTTCCTAGCTTTCTTT.

The chain is built from TRBV7-9 and TRBJ1-2, with D perhaps matching TRBD1 (5 bases). The CDR3 runs to 14 residues. The V end was cut by 5 bases, the J end by 8 bases, with 18 bases between. The V gene's germline CDR1 is SEHNR and CDR2 FQNEAQ (reference sequence). The CDR3 loop reads CASSPNRQGEGYTF. DNA of the CDR3: TGTGCCAGCAGCCCCAATCGGCAGGGCGAAGGCTACACCTTC.

The chain combines TRBV3-1 (or the pseudogene TRBV3-2) with TRBJ2-1; 11 bases are shared with TRBD2. The CDR3 is 15 amino acids. Looked up from germline, CDR1 is LGHDT and CDR2 is YNNKEL (reference sequence). Germline trimming cut 4 bases from V and 8 bases from J; bases unmatched to any gene: 7. CDR3 sequence: CASSPTSGTSYEQFF. CDR3 sequence (DNA): TGTGCCAGCAGCCCGACTAGCGGGACCTCTTATGAGCAGTTCTTC.

This clone came up once. The rearrangement links TRBV28 to TRBJ1-1; TRBD1 might be the D (5 bases). Germline V gene lookup returns CDR1 MDHEN and CDR2 SYDVKM. The V end was cut by 6 bases, the J end by 3 bases, with 14 bases between. The CDR3 contains 14 residues. In nucleotides, the CDR3 is TGTGCCAGCAGCGGGCCAGGGCGCGACACTGAAGCTTTCTTT. It translates to CASSGPGRDTEAFF.

The gene calls are TRBV7-8 and TRBJ1-1; TRBD1 matches 8 bases. The CDR3 runs to 14 residues. The germline V gene encodes CDR1 SGHVS and CDR2 FQNEAQ. Trimming at V came to 5 bases and at J to 4 bases, leaving 6 bases not matched to a gene. The CDR3 region has the DNA TGTGCCAGCAGCATACAGGGGGTCGGCACTGAAGCTTTCTTT. Protein: CASSIQGVGTEAFF.